This T cell receptor beta chain was observed in a study of blood T cell repertoires in COVID-19. Study background: Whether acute or convalescent, the COVID-19 samples came from the United States, Italy and Spain.

Living in under 30 US areas, the participants were between about 18 and 90 years of age. There are 14 residues in the CDR3. CDR1 is KGHSH, CDR2 LQKENI, per germline. Trimming shortened V by 3 bases and J by 0 bases, and 8 bases separated the two germline ends. Generated by immunoSEQ multiplex PCR, the TCRdb table keeps only in-frame clones and is missing some. The sample lists approximately 290,000 clones; 70% to 90% were seen once. Sequencing input: PBMCs or T cells enriched from blood (not recorded which). The TCR comes from a woman under 40 who had recovered from COVID-19. This rearrangement joins TRBV18 to TRBJ1-1; D uncertain. CDR3 coding DNA: TGTGCCAGCTCACCCCAAAAATTGAACACTGAAGCTTTCTTT. The encoded protein is CASSPQKLNTEAFF.